Shown below are 17 T cell receptor beta chains from a single sample sequenced in a study of shared clonotypes between healthy human individuals. The table came from immunoSEQ multiplex PCR; TCRdb's copy has only in-frame clones and leaves some out. Of 1,400,000 or so clones listed, approximately 98.5% were seen once; the top ten hold roughly 0.35%. The source material was naive CD4+ T cells sorted from blood. The subset here: CD45RA+ positively selected. The receptors here all came from a man in his thirties or forties in good health.

The chain joins TRBV7-9 to TRBJ1-1; D unresolved. Germline CDR1 reads SEHNR; CDR2 reads FQNEAQ (reference sequence). The ends were cut back, 3 bases at V and 1 base at J, with 9 bases in the middle. This CDR3 contains 14 residues. CDR3 protein: CASSFSNQNTEAFF. In DNA, the CDR3 is TGTGCCAGCAGCTTTTCGAACCAGAACACTGAAGCTTTCTTT.

This clone showed up just once. Within the sample, other DNA sequences also encode this same CDR3. The chain carries TRBV28 and TRBJ1-5, with TRBD1 matching over 9 bases. Germline assignment: CDR1 MDHEN and CDR2 SYDVKM. V was clipped by 4 bases and J by 5 bases; unmatched bases: 6. The CDR3 spans 15 residues. The CDR3 sequence is CASSSPGQGYQPQHF. CDR3 nucleotides: TGTGCCAGCAGTTCCCCGGGACAGGGATATCAGCCCCAGCATTTT.

This clone was seen a single time. The V call is TRBV7-9, the J call TRBJ1-4; D is perhaps TRBD1 (5 bases). Germline CDR1 and CDR2: SEHNR and FQNEAQ (reference sequence). V was trimmed by 3 bases and J by 4 bases, leaving 12 bases between them. The CDR3 sequence is 15 residues long. The CDR3, as DNA: TGTGCCAGCAGCTTTGAGGGACGGCTTAATGAAAAACTGTTTTTT. Its translation is CASSFEGRLNEKLFF.

With respect to this clone: The sample has other DNA sequences that encode this CDR3 too. The chain has TRBV7-9 and TRBJ1-1; no clear D gene. The CDR3 is 13 amino acids. Germline assignment: CDR1 SEHNR and CDR2 FQNEAQ (reference sequence). Trimming took off 4 bases at V and 4 bases at J, with 10 bases between the two ends. The CDR3: CASSSPPGTEAFF. The CDR3 DNA follows: TGTGCCAGCAGCTCACCCCCGGGCACTGAAGCTTTCTTT.

A note on this clone: The junction and the germline gene differ at one end; a read error may be behind it. V and J are TRBV7-7 and TRBJ2-5; possibly TRBD1 for D (5 bases). The V gene's germline CDR1 is SSHAT and CDR2 FNYEAQ (reference sequence). The CDR3 is 15 residues long. The CDR3 DNA sequence: TGTGCTAGCAGCTTAAGGCAGGGCGCTGGAGAGACCCAGTACTTC. Protein: CASSLRQGAGETQYF.

The chain links TRBV11-2 to TRBJ2-1, with 11 bases lining up with TRBD2. The CDR3 extends over 16 amino acids. J was trimmed by 3 bases and V by 6 bases; bases with no gene match: 7. Germline-derived CDR1 and CDR2 are SGHAT and FQNNGV. CDR3 residues: CASSLRLAGFYNEQFF. CDR3 DNA sequence: TGTGCCAGCAGTTTAAGACTAGCGGGGTTCTACAATGAGCAGTTCTTC.

A single count supports this clone. The chain carries TRBV2 and TRBJ1-2; 9 positions match TRBD1. CDR1 and CDR2 from the germline V gene are SNHLY and FYNNEI. J lost 4 bases, V lost 4 bases, and 13 bases had no gene match. CDR3 size: 17 residues. The CDR3 here is CASSGSKAGTGTYGYTF. CDR3 in DNA: TGTGCCAGCAGTGGATCCAAAGCCGGGACAGGGACCTATGGCTACACCTTC.

The chain uses TRBV19 and TRBJ2-7; 8 positions match TRBD2. CDR1 and CDR2 (germline): LNHDA, SQIVND (reference sequence). This CDR3 spans 14 amino acids. J lost 6 bases, V lost 4 bases, and 8 bases had no gene match. The CDR3 reads CASSKVAGRGEQYF. For the CDR3, the DNA is TGTGCCAGTAGTAAAGTAGCGGGGCGCGGCGAGCAGTACTTC. Full variable domain (outside the CDR3, taken from reference TRBV19 and TRBJ2-7): DGGITQSPKYLFRKEGQNVTLSCEQNLNHDAMYWYRQDPGQGLRLIYYSQIVNDFQKGDIAEGYSVSREKKESFPLTVTSAQKNPTAFYLCASSKVAGRGEQYFGPGTRLTVT.

V and J are TRBV28 and TRBJ1-4; the match to TRBD1 covers 8 bases. CDR3 length equals 15 residues. Germline CDR1 and CDR2: MDHEN and SYDVKM. V lost 3 bases, J lost 7 bases, and 7 bases stayed unmatched. The CDR3: CASSFPTGAGEKLFF. The CDR3 nucleotides are TGTGCCAGCAGTTTCCCGACAGGGGCAGGTGAAAAACTGTTTTTT.

Only one count was recorded for this clone. The chain carries TRBV18 and TRBJ2-7, with a weak D call TRBD1 (5 bases). The ends were cut back, 3 bases at V and 3 bases at J, with 15 bases in the middle. The germline V gene encodes CDR1 KGHSH and CDR2 LQKENI. The CDR3 totals 15 residues. CDR3 amino acids: CASSPQGGASYEQYF. In DNA, the CDR3 is TGTGCCAGCTCACCCCAGGGCGGTGCCAGCTACGAGCAGTACTTC.

Details on this clone: Other DNA sequences within the sample encode an identical CDR3. This rearrangement joins TRBV18 to TRBJ2-1, with 10 bases lining up with TRBD2. J lost 4 bases, V lost 0 bases, and 6 bases had no gene match. The CDR3 totals 17 residues. Germline V CDR1 and CDR2: KGHSH, LQKENI. The CDR3 spells CASSPPLAGVSYNEQFF. CDR3 bases: TGTGCCAGCTCACCACCCCTAGCGGGAGTTTCTTACAATGAGCAGTTCTTC.

The V and J genes are TRBV28 and TRBJ1-5; possible D gene TRBD1, 5 bases. The CDR3 covers 16 residues. Germline V CDR1 and CDR2: MDHEN, SYDVKM. Trimming removed 5 bases at V and 0 bases at J, with 14 bases between. The CDR3 spells CASSMMGRNSNQPQHF. As DNA, the CDR3 is TGTGCCAGCAGTATGATGGGACGGAATAGCAATCAGCCCCAGCATTTT.

V is TRBV28 and J is TRBJ2-7; 9 nucleotides agree with TRBD2. From germline, CDR1 is MDHEN and CDR2 SYDVKM. V was clipped by 3 bases and J by 3 bases; unmatched bases: 9. This CDR3 has 16 residues. The CDR3 loop reads CASSFLSGSRVYEQYF. As DNA, the CDR3 is TGTGCCAGCAGTTTCCTTAGCGGGAGTAGGGTCTACGAGCAGTACTTC.

The table lists this clone with a count of one. The chain links TRBV7-2 to TRBJ2-1; D may be TRBD2 (6 bases). CDR1 and CDR2 (germline): SGHTA, FQGNSA. Trimming shortened V by 0 bases and J by 3 bases, and 15 bases separated the two germline ends. This CDR3 is 17 amino acids long. In DNA, the CDR3 is TGTGCCAGCAGCTTAGCGGCGGTTTCCGGGGGCTACAATGAGCAGTTCTTC. This gives the protein CASSLAAVSGGYNEQFF.

On this clone itself: The sample holds other DNA sequences that translate to the same CDR3. This chain connects TRBV19 to TRBJ2-7, with a weak D call TRBD2 (5 bases). Germline V gene lookup returns CDR1 LNHDA and CDR2 SQIVND (reference sequence). CDR3 length equals 11 residues. The V end was cut by 5 bases, the J end by 4 bases, with 6 bases between. As DNA, the CDR3 is TGTGCCAGTAGTCGAGGGTACGAGCAGTACTTC. It translates to CASSRGYEQYF.

This rearrangement joins TRBV6-6 to TRBJ2-1; D not resolved. V was clipped by 6 bases and J by 10 bases, with 13 bases between them. The CDR3 runs 12 residues. Per the germline V gene, CDR1 is MNHNY and CDR2 is SVGAGI (reference sequence). CDR3: CASSLDPSEQFF. The CDR3 region has the DNA TGTGCCAGCAGCCTCGACCCATCGGAGCAGTTCTTC.

The CDR3 bases are TGTGCCAGCAGCCACCGACAGGGGGTGATTAAAGAGACCCAGTACTTC. It codes for CASSHRQGVIKETQYF. V gene TRBV5-4 combines with J gene TRBJ2-5; 9 positions match TRBD1. The CDR3 spans 16 residues. Per germline, CDR1 SGHNT and CDR2 YYREEE (reference sequence). J was trimmed by 3 bases and V by 4 bases; bases with no gene match: 10.